This T cell receptor (beta chain) was recovered during a study of T cell responses to AZD1222 COVID-19 vaccine. Findings and limits, study-wide: Repertoires were obtained solely post-peak T cell response. Unmutated variant regions reportedly attract nearly half of all spike-specific TCRs. Two AZD1222 doses significantly raised spike-specific TCR breadth and depth over controls.

The CDR3 is made up of 16 amino acids. Looked up from germline, CDR1 is SEHNR and CDR2 is FQNEAQ (reference sequence). Trimming pared 6 bases from V and 2 bases from J, leaving 16 bases between. This clone has just one count. No antigen is known for it. Method: immunoSEQ multiplex PCR; TCRdb's copy keeps in-frame clones and lacks some. The sample has around 220,000 clones, about 94% seen once; the top ten hold 1.7%. The input for sequencing was peripheral blood, taken 28 days after the second dose of the MenACWY control vaccine. The rearrangement joins TRBV7-9 to TRBJ1-4; tentatively, D is TRBD1 (5 bases). The clonotype was recovered from an adult who received the MenACWY meningococcal vaccine as a control. In DNA, the CDR3 is TGTGCCAGCAGTCCGGGGGTCCAGACGACTAATGAAAAACTGTTTTTT. The encoded protein is CASSPGVQTTNEKLFF.